These 26 T cell receptor beta chains came from one sample sequenced in a study of blood T cells in healthy people across ages. A second PCR of 7 to 11 cycles used a sample-barcoded 5' primer and a J-beta primer mix. MiXCR, applied by TCRdb to the 5' RACE reads, yields one record per CDR3 protein. The sample has some 1.7 million distinct CDR3 sequences, over 25% seen once. The sample comprised blood. The receptors here all came from a woman in her twenties or thirties in good health.

About this clonotype: One end of the junction is discordant with germline, which a read error may explain. The chain combines TRBV5-1 with TRBJ2-5; TRBD2 matches 8 bases. The DNA end lines up better with TRBJ2-7; the J call may be wrong. This CDR3 comprises 16 residues. Germline CDR1 is SGHRS and CDR2 is YFSETQ. The CDR3 sequence: CASSGFGERESAEQYF. The CDR3 DNA is TGTGCCAGCAGCGGCTTCGGGGAGCGGGAGTCCGCCGAGCAGTACTTC.

The chain carries TRBV21-1 and TRBJ2-1; the listed D gene, TRBD2, was not tested against the DNA. TRBV21-1 is a listed pseudogene. The CDR3 totals 15 residues. The CDR3 DNA follows: TGTGCCAGCAGCAAGGGGGGTGGAGGCCCTAATGAGCAGTTCTTC. Translation: CASSKGGGGPNEQFF.

The genes are TRBV15 and TRBJ2-1; maybe TRBD2 (5 bases). Germline loops: CDR1 LNHNV, CDR2 YYDKDF (reference sequence). Trimming stripped 7 bases from V and 9 bases from J, with 19 bases between. This CDR3 is 14 amino acids long. The CDR3: CATTATARVGEQFF. CDR3 coding DNA: TGTGCCACCACCGCTACAGCGAGGGTCGGTGAGCAGTTCTTC.

This clonotype was detected a few times. The chain combines TRBV5-1 with TRBJ2-3; D remains unclear. CDR1 and CDR2 (germline): SGHRS, YFSETQ. The CDR3 runs 16 residues. The germline V and J ends were trimmed by 0 bases and 1 base, with 12 bases remaining between them. The CDR3 is CASSLEFRTGTDTQYF. DNA of the CDR3: TGCGCCAGCAGCTTGGAATTTCGTACCGGCACAGATACGCAGTATTTT.

This rearrangement joins TRBV24-1 to TRBJ2-5; D might be TRBD2 (5 bases). This CDR3 contains 15 residues. The V gene lost 3 bases and the J gene lost 0 bases, with 10 bases spanning the gap. CDR1 and CDR2 (germline): KGHDR, SFDVKD. The CDR3 coding sequence is TGTGCCACCAGTGATCGGACTGAGTACCAAGAGACCCAGTACTTC. It encodes CATSDRTEYQETQYF.

V and J are TRBV28 and TRBJ1-2, with a possible D match to TRBD1 (5 bases). This CDR3 region has 17 residues. Germline V gene sequence: CDR1 MDHEN, CDR2 SYDVKM. Trimming left V 4 bases short and J 2 bases short, with 20 bases between. This chain's CDR3 is CASSSPSMEGSNYGYTF. CDR3 coding DNA: TGTGCCAGCAGTTCACCCTCCATGGAGGGGTCCAACTATGGCTACACCTTC.

The V and J genes are TRBV3-1 and TRBJ1-1, with 9 bases identical to TRBD1. Unmatched junction bases numbered 9, after V lost 4 bases and J lost 6 bases. This CDR3 is 15 amino acids long. Germline V gene sequence: CDR1 LGHDT, CDR2 YNNKEL (reference sequence). In nucleotides, the CDR3 is TGTGCCAGCAGCCCTAATTGGGACAGGGATCCTGAAGCTTTCTTT. Amino acid sequence: CASSPNWDRDPEAFF.

This clonotype has just a few counts. This sequence joins TRBV5-1 and TRBJ2-5; 8 bases are shared with TRBD1. CDR3 length: 15 residues. Losses at the gene ends were 3 bases for V and 5 bases for J; bases not matched to a gene: 9. In germline, CDR1 is SGHRS, CDR2 YFSETQ. DNA of the CDR3: TGCGCCAGCAGCTCAGGACAGGGTGGTGCGGAGACCCAGTACTTC. Protein sequence: CASSSGQGGAETQYF.

In this sample, this clonotype turned up many times. J is TRBJ2-7 and V is TRBV29-1, with a possible D match to TRBD2 (5 bases). CDR3 length equals 11 residues. Germline V gives CDR1 SQVTM, CDR2 ANQGSEA. V was cut by 3 bases and J by 2 bases, with 5 bases left in between. The CDR3 spells CSVERAYEQYF. The CDR3 DNA is TGCAGCGTTGAGAGGGCCTACGAGCAGTACTTC.

The sample holds many counts of this clonotype. This chain uses TRBV5-1 with TRBJ2-7, with D maybe TRBD1 (6 bases). The ends were cut back, 4 bases at V and 9 bases at J, with 23 bases in the middle. This CDR3 contains 15 residues. The germline CDR1 and CDR2 sequences are SGHRS and YFSETQ. In nucleotides, the CDR3 is TGCGCCAGCAGCAAAGTGACAGGCCTCTACGACGGGCAGTACTTC. Translated: CASSKVTGLYDGQYF. Variable domain in full (rest from reference TRBV5-1 and TRBJ2-7): KAGVTQTPRYLIKTRGQQVTLSCSPISGHRSVSWYQQTPGQGLQFLFEYFSETQRNKGNFPGRFSGRQFSNSRSEMNVSTLELGDSALYLCASSKVTGLYDGQYFGPGTRLTVT.

In its sample, this clonotype was seen a few times. CDR3 sequence: CSAPSGTGTDTQYF. The CDR3 bases are TGCAGTGCTCCCTCCGGGACCGGAACAGATACGCAGTATTTT. V gene TRBV20-1 combines with J gene TRBJ2-3, with D perhaps TRBD1 or TRBD2 (5 bases each). This CDR3 has 14 amino acids. Germline V gene data show CDR1 as DFQATT and CDR2 as SNEGSKA (reference sequence). The V gene lost 5 bases and the J gene lost 3 bases, with 15 bases spanning the gap.

CDR3 bases: TGTGCCATCAGGGACAGGGTGGACACTGAAGCTTTCTTT. Its protein product is CAIRDRVDTEAFF. V usage is TRBV10-3 and J usage is TRBJ1-1, with 8 bases matching TRBD1. CDR3 size: 13 residues. CDR1 is ENHRY, CDR2 SYGVKD, per germline. V trimming: 6 bases; J trimming: 3 bases; junction bases outside the gene matches: 3.

In its sample, this clonotype was seen a few times. This rearrangement joins TRBV18 to TRBJ1-1; D is unclear. The CDR3 sequence is 15 residues long. V gave up 1 base and J gave up 0 bases, with 9 bases separating them. From germline, CDR1 is KGHSH and CDR2 LQKENI. CDR3 bases: TGTGCCAGCTCACCACTTTCGGAGTTGAACACTGAAGCTTTCTTT. Translating it yields CASSPLSELNTEAFF.

The V gene is TRBV6-7, the J gene TRBJ2-2, with D perhaps matching TRBD1 (5 bases). TRBV6-7 is classed as an ORF, of uncertain function. The CDR3 runs 14 residues. V was clipped by 2 bases and J by 5 bases, with 9 bases between them. Written as DNA, the CDR3 is TGTGCCAGCAGTTACCCTAGGGGAACCGGGGAGCTGTTTTTT. Translation gives CASSYPRGTGELFF.

This clonotype was observed a handful of times. The gene calls are TRBV12-3 or TRBV12-4 and TRBJ1-2; a weak D match, TRBD1 (6 bases). CDR3 size: 13 residues. Trimming left V 4 bases short and J 8 bases short, with 14 bases between. The CDR3 DNA follows: TGTGCCAGCAGTTCCCCAGGGGCCGGGGGCTACACCTTC. Encoded protein: CASSSPGAGGYTF.

In its sample, this clonotype was seen a few times. The chain is built from TRBV18 and TRBJ1-5; tentatively, D is TRBD1 (5 bases). Trimming took 4 bases from V and 0 from J, leaving 16 bases between them. The CDR3 has 17 residues. Germline CDR1 KGHSH, CDR2 LQKENI. CDR3 coding DNA: TGTGCCAGCTCACACGACAGATCCCTTTATAGCAATCAGCCCCAGCATTTT. Translating it yields CASSHDRSLYSNQPQHF. The full variable domain, rest sourced from reference TRBV18 and TRBJ1-5, is NAGVMQNPRHLVRRRGQEARLRCSPMKGHSHVYWYRQLPEEGLKFMVYLQKENIIDESGMPKERFSAEFPKEGPSILRIQQVVRGDSAAYFCASSHDRSLYSNQPQHFGDGTRLSIL.

This clonotype was seen repeatedly, ten times or more. The chain has TRBV6-5 and TRBJ2-5; 9 bases are shared with TRBD2. The CDR3 consists of 14 residues. Germline loops: CDR1 MNHEY, CDR2 SVGAGI. Trimming took 4 bases from V and 5 from J; bases not matched to a gene: 5. CDR3 sequence: CASSFSGGRETQYF. DNA for the CDR3: TGTGCCAGCAGTTTTAGCGGGGGTAGGGAGACCCAGTACTTC.

V usage is TRBV27 and J usage is TRBJ2-6, with D hard to call. Trimming stripped 4 bases from V and 0 bases from J, with 7 bases between. The CDR3 spans 15 residues. Germline CDR1 and CDR2: MNHEY and SMNVEV (reference sequence). The CDR3 reads CASSSDYSGANVLTF. CDR3 nucleotide sequence: TGTGCCAGCAGTTCTGATTACTCTGGGGCCAACGTCCTGACTTTC.

This clonotype was detected a few times. The chain is built from TRBV9 and TRBJ2-6, with 7 bases lining up with TRBD1. Germline CDR1 is SGDLS and CDR2 is YYNGEE. V shed 4 bases, J shed 1 base, and the junction held 11 bases outside the gene matches. This CDR3 comprises 18 residues. The CDR3 DNA follows: TGTGCCAGCAGCCAGTCCGGGACAGTGTATTCTGGGGCCAACGTCCTGACTTTC. Translated: CASSQSGTVYSGANVLTF.

The rearrangement joins TRBV11-2 to TRBJ2-7; 9 nucleotides align to TRBD2. From germline, CDR1 is SGHAT and CDR2 FQNNGV. With 3 bases clipped from V and 3 bases from J, the junction kept 6 bases outside the gene matches. CDR3 size: 15 residues. CDR3 amino acids: CASSFGPSGNYEQYF. CDR3 DNA: TGTGCCAGCAGCTTCGGGCCTAGCGGGAACTACGAGCAGTACTTC.

The chain combines TRBV6-2 or TRBV6-3 with TRBJ1-5; D gene uncertain. The CDR3 is 15 amino acids. The ends were cut back, 2 bases at V and 3 bases at J, with 11 bases in the middle. The V gene's germline CDR1 is MNHEY and CDR2 SVGEGT. The CDR3 sequence is CASSYVGIPNQPQHF. The CDR3 region has the DNA TGTGCCAGCAGTTACGTAGGGATCCCCAATCAGCCCCAGCATTTT.

This clonotype was recorded once. This sequence joins TRBV27 and TRBJ2-2; D gene ambiguous. Germline V lookup: CDR1 MNHEY, CDR2 SMNVEV (reference sequence). The CDR3 is made up of 13 amino acids. V was clipped by 3 bases and J by 3 bases, with 5 bases between them. DNA for the CDR3: TGTGCCAGCAGTTTCGTATACACCGGGGAGCTGTTTTTT. Translating it yields CASSFVYTGELFF.

This clonotype was observed a few times. One junction end does not reproduce the germline sequence, and a read error may be involved. This sequence joins TRBV6-5 and TRBJ2-7, with 8 bases identical to TRBD1. This CDR3 region has 18 residues. Germline CDR1 reads MNHEY; CDR2 reads SVGAGI. The CDR3 DNA reads as TGTGCCAGCAGTTCCGTCGGACAGGGTACCCGGAGATTCTACGGGCAGTACTTC. Residues: CASSSVGQGTRRFYGQYF.

The sample holds many counts of this clonotype. The CDR3 region is CSVGRGNGYTF. Written as DNA, the CDR3 is TGCAGCGTGGGACGAGGGAATGGCTACACCTTC. The chain employs TRBV29-1 and TRBJ1-2; D may be TRBD1 (5 bases). The CDR3 is made up of 11 amino acids. The V end was cut by 6 bases, the J end by 6 bases, with 11 bases between. Germline CDR1 reads SQVTM; CDR2 reads ANQGSEA.

This clonotype was detected only once. The chain employs TRBV9 and TRBJ2-1; D not certain. The CDR3 has 13 residues. Germline V gene data show CDR1 as SGDLS and CDR2 as YYNGEE. Trimming took 3 bases from V and 8 from J, leaving 12 bases between them. The CDR3 region has the DNA TGTGCCAGCAGCGAGAGAGCTACCGATGAGCAGTTCTTC. Encoded protein: CASSERATDEQFF.

This clonotype was recorded at least ten times. This sequence joins TRBV20-1 and TRBJ2-6; 8 bases agree with TRBD2. Germline lookup yields CDR1 DFQATT and CDR2 SNEGSKA (reference sequence). J gave up 0 bases and V 6 bases, and 7 bases lay outside the gene matches. The CDR3 sequence is 16 residues long. CDR3 coding DNA: TGCAGTGCCCAGGGGCGGGGGGCCTCTGGGGCCAACGTCCTGACTTTC. Translation: CSAQGRGASGANVLTF.